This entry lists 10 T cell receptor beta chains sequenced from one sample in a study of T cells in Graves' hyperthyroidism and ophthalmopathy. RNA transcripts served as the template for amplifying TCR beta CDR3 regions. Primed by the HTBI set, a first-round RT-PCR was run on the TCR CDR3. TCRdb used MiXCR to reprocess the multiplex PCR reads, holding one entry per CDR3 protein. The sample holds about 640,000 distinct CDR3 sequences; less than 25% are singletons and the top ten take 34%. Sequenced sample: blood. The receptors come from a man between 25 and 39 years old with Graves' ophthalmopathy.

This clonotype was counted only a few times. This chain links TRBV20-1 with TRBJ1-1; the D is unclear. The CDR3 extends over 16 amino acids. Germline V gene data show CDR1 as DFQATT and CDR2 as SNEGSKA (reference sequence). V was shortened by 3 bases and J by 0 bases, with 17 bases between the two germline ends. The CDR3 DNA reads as TGCAGTGCTAGCCCACCCCTCGCGGGGATGAACACTGAAGCTTTCTTT. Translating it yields CSASPPLAGMNTEAFF.

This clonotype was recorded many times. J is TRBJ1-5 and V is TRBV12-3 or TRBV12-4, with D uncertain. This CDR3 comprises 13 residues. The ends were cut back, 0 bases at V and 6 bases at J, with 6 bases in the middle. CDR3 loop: CASSLAPGQPQHF. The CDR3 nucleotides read TGTGCCAGCAGTTTAGCTCCGGGTCAGCCCCAGCATTTT.

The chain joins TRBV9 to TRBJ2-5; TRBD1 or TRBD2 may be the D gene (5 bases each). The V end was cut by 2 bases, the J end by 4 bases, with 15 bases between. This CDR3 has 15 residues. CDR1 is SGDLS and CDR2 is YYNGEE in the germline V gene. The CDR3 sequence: CASSVGPGTGETQYF. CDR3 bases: TGTGCCAGCAGCGTGGGGCCGGGGACCGGAGAGACCCAGTACTTC.

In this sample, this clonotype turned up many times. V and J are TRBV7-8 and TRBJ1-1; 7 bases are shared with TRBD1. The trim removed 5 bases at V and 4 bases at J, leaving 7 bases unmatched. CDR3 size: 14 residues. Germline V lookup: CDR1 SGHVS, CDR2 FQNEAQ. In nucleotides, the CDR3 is TGTGCCAGCAGCACGAGGGGGCGTAGCACTGAAGCTTTCTTT. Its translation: CASSTRGRSTEAFF.

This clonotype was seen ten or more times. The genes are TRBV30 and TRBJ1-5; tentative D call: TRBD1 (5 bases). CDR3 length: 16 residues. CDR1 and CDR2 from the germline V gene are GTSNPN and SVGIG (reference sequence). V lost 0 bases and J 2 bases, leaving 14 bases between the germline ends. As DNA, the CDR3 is TGTGCCTGGAGTGTAAGTGGGGGGTTCGGCAATCAGCCCCAGCATTTT. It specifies CAWSVSGGFGNQPQHF.

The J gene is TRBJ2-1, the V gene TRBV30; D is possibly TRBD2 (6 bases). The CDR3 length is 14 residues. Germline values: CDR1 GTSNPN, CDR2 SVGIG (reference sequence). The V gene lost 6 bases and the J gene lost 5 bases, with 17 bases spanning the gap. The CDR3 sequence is CACSGTSTHNEQFF. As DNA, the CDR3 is TGTGCCTGCTCCGGGACTTCCACCCACAATGAGCAGTTCTTC.

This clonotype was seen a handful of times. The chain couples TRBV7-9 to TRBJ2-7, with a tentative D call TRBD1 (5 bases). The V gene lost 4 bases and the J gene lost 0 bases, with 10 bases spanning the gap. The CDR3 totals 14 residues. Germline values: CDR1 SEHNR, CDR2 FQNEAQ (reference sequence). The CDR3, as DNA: TGTGCCAGCAGCTATATAGACAGCTCCTACGAGCAGTACTTC. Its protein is CASSYIDSSYEQYF.

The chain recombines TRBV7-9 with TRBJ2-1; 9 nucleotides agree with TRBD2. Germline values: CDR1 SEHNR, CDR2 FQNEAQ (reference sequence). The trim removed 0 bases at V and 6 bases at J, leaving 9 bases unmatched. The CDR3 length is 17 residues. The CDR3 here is CASSLARGAGGPNEQFF. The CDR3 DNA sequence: TGTGCCAGCAGCTTAGCGCGTGGAGCGGGAGGTCCCAATGAGCAGTTCTTC.

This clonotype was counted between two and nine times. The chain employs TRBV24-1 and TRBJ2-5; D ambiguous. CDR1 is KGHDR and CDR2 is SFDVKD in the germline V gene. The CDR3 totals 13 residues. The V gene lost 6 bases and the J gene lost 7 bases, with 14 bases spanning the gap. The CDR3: CATSPSSRGTQYF. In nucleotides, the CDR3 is TGTGCCACCAGTCCGTCCTCACGAGGGACCCAGTACTTC.

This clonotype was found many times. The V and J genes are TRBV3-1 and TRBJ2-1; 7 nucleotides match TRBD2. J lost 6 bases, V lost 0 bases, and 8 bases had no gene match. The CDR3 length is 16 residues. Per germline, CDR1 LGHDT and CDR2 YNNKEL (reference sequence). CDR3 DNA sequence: TGTGCCAGCAGCCAAGACCCAGCGGGGTCGGGCAATGAGCAGTTCTTC. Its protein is CASSQDPAGSGNEQFF.